The 24 T cell receptor beta chains listed next were all sequenced from one sample in a study of a mutant IDH1 vaccine in newly diagnosed glioma. TCRdb's table, derived via immunoSEQ multiplex PCR, lists solely in-frame clones and lacks some. This sample carries tens of thousands of clones, 75% to 90% of them seen once, and the ten largest clones take 6.2%. This sample's time point: week 23, last vaccination. Vaccinated patients received 300 ug of mutant IDH1 20-mer peptide per dose, with topical imiquimod. The antigens for these receptors are not known. The sequencing used PBMCs, collected from a glioma patient whose treatment included an IDH1 peptide vaccine. These receptors were taken from a man aged 35 to 55 with glioma.

This clone came up once. J is TRBJ1-1 and V is TRBV6-5; D gene ambiguous. From germline, CDR1 is MNHEY and CDR2 SVGAGI. This CDR3 spans 15 amino acids. V lost 0 bases to trimming and J lost 0 bases, with 8 bases between them. The DNA for the CDR3 is TGTGCCAGCAGTTACTCGCGGACTCTGAACACTGAAGCTTTCTTT. Translating it yields CASSYSRTLNTEAFF.

This chain joins TRBV11-1 and TRBJ2-7, with TRBD2 identical over 14 bases. The V gene end was trimmed by 5 bases and the J gene end by 2 bases; junction bases not matched to a gene: 2. Germline assignment: CDR1 SGHAT and CDR2 FQDESV (reference sequence). CDR3 size: 15 residues. The CDR3 here is CASSQTSGGAYEQYF. CDR3 DNA sequence: TGTGCCAGCAGCCAGACTAGCGGGGGGGCCTACGAGCAGTACTTC.

The chain is built from TRBV10-3 and TRBJ1-1, with 7 bases fitting TRBD1. The trim removed 10 bases at V and 1 base at J, leaving 6 bases unmatched. The germline CDR1 and CDR2 sequences are ENHRY and SYGVKD. The CDR3 spans 13 residues. The CDR3 here is CASSGQSNTEAFF. For the CDR3, the DNA is TGTGCCAGCTCGGGACAGTCGAACACTGAAGCTTTCTTT.

This clone was seen once. The chain joins TRBV29-1 to TRBJ1-2, with D tentatively TRBD1 (5 bases). Trimming stripped 4 bases from V and 3 bases from J, with 9 bases between. Per germline, CDR1 SQVTM and CDR2 ANQGSEA. The CDR3 length is 12 residues. The DNA of the CDR3 is TGCAGCGTTGCCAGGGAAGACTATGGCTACACCTTC. This translates into CSVAREDYGYTF.

The chain links TRBV11-1 to TRBJ1-1, with D hard to call. Trimming cost V 2 bases and J 0 bases, with 10 bases left between them. Germline V gene data show CDR1 as SGHAT and CDR2 as FQDESV (reference sequence). The CDR3 sequence is 15 residues long. CDR3 nucleotide sequence: TGTGCCAGCAGCTTAAACGGCCCGATGAACACTGAAGCTTTCTTT. It encodes CASSLNGPMNTEAFF.

This chain uses TRBV10-2 with TRBJ1-1; perhaps TRBD1 as D (6 bases). The CDR3 sequence is 14 residues long. The V end lost 0 bases, the J end lost 7 bases, and 12 bases lay between the germline ends. The germline gives CDR1 WSHSY, CDR2 SAAADI. The CDR3 sequence is CASSESSRGREAFF. The CDR3 coding sequence is TGCGCCAGCAGTGAGTCGAGCAGGGGTCGTGAAGCTTTCTTT.

The V call is TRBV6-1, the J call TRBJ2-7; D is perhaps TRBD1 (6 bases). CDR1 and CDR2 (germline): MNHNS, SASEGT. V was shortened by 2 bases and J by 2 bases, with 10 bases between the two germline ends. The CDR3 sequence is 14 residues long. As DNA, the CDR3 is TGTGCCAGCAGTGAACAGGGGAGCCCCTACGAGCAGTACTTC. Translation: CASSEQGSPYEQYF.

This clone was detected a few times. The CDR3 bases are TGTGCCTGGAGTGTACGGGGCAGGGGGCGTAGCAATCAGCCCCAGCATTTT. This sequence encodes CAWSVRGRGRSNQPQHF. V and J are TRBV30 and TRBJ1-5; 8 bases are shared with TRBD1. CDR1 and CDR2 (germline): GTSNPN, SVGIG (reference sequence). V lost 0 bases, J lost 0 bases, and 7 bases stayed unmatched. This CDR3 region has 17 residues.

The chain couples TRBV19 to TRBJ2-3; TRBD1 or TRBD2 may be the D gene (5 bases each). Trimming removed 10 bases from V and 0 bases from J, with 11 bases in between. This CDR3 has 13 residues. Germline CDR1 is LNHDA and CDR2 is SQIVND (reference sequence). The CDR3 loop is CATRDGSTDTQYF. Here the CDR3 DNA reads TGTGCCACCCGGGACGGGAGCACAGATACGCAGTATTTT. Combining the CDR3 with reference TRBV19 and TRBJ2-3 gives the whole variable domain DGGITQSPKYLFRKEGQNVTLSCEQNLNHDAMYWYRQDPGQGLRLIYYSQIVNDFQKGDIAEGYSVSREKKESFPLTVTSAQKNPTAFYLCATRDGSTDTQYFGPGTRLTVL.

V and J are TRBV7-9 and TRBJ1-2, with D tentatively TRBD1 (6 bases). There are 15 residues in the CDR3. The V gene lost 4 bases and the J gene lost 1 base, with 13 bases spanning the gap. Germline loops: CDR1 SEHNR, CDR2 FQNEAQ (reference sequence). Written as DNA, the CDR3 is TGTGCCAGCAGCTCAGGACAGAAGATTAACTATGGCTACACCTTC. Its translation is CASSSGQKINYGYTF.

This rearrangement joins TRBV10-1 to TRBJ1-2, with D unclear. V lost 0 bases and J lost 4, with 6 bases in between. CDR3 length equals 13 residues. The V gene's germline CDR1 is WNHNN and CDR2 SYGVQD (reference sequence). CDR3 bases: TGCGCCAGCAGTGAGTCGGCTGGCTATGGCTACACCTTC. Translated, it gives CASSESAGYGYTF.

This clone has just one count. The rearrangement joins TRBV6-5 to TRBJ2-7, with D perhaps matching TRBD1 (6 bases). The CDR3 is 14 amino acids. Germline-derived CDR1 and CDR2 are MNHEY and SVGAGI. The ends were cut back, 1 base at V and 5 bases at J, with 12 bases in the middle. CDR3 DNA: TGTGCCAGCAGTTACTATGGGGGCGCGGACGAGCAGTACTTC. This translates into CASSYYGGADEQYF.

V is TRBV6-1 and J is TRBJ2-7; the match to TRBD1 covers 7 bases. Germline V gene sequence: CDR1 MNHNS, CDR2 SASEGT. V trimming: 2 bases; J trimming: 3 bases; junction bases outside the gene matches: 10. This CDR3 is 16 amino acids long. CDR3 bases: TGTGCCAGCAGTGAACACAGGGGATCGACGGACTACGAGCAGTACTTC. Residues: CASSEHRGSTDYEQYF.

The chain joins TRBV5-1 to TRBJ2-2; 11 positions agree with TRBD1. Germline V gene sequence: CDR1 SGHRS, CDR2 YFSETQ. The CDR3 is 15 amino acids. The junction had 3 bases not matched to a gene; V was cut back by 3 bases and J by 5 bases. This chain's CDR3 is CASSSGTGGTGELFF. The CDR3 nucleotides read TGCGCCAGCAGCTCCGGGACAGGGGGTACCGGGGAGCTGTTTTTT.

This clone occurred a few times. The chain recombines TRBV5-4 with TRBJ2-7; a weak D match, TRBD1 (6 bases). This CDR3 is 15 amino acids long. Germline CDR1 and CDR2: SGHNT and YYREEE (reference sequence). With 4 bases removed from V and 5 bases from J, the gap between germline ends came to 19 bases. The CDR3: CASSITGTMRNEQYF. In nucleotides, the CDR3 is TGTGCCAGCAGCATAACCGGGACAATGAGGAACGAGCAGTACTTC.

The CDR3 spells CASSRQDSTYEQYF. The CDR3 DNA follows: TGTGCCAGCAGCCGCCAGGACAGTACCTACGAGCAGTACTTC. The chain is built from TRBV5-4 and TRBJ2-7; tentative D call: TRBD1 (6 bases). CDR1 and CDR2 from the germline V gene are SGHNT and YYREEE (reference sequence). CDR3 length: 14 amino acids. Trimming pared 4 bases from V and 2 bases from J, leaving 13 bases between.

In its sample, this clone was seen a few times. The CDR3 DNA reads as TGTGCCAGCAGTGCCTCCGGGGGACTCGTGTACTTC. Translation: CASSASGGLVYF. The V call is TRBV27, the J call TRBJ2-5, with TRBD2 as a possible D gene (6 bases). Germline loops: CDR1 MNHEY, CDR2 SMNVEV (reference sequence). Trimming cost V 5 bases and J 13 bases, with 17 bases left between them. The CDR3 extends over 12 amino acids.

V usage is TRBV6-1 and J usage is TRBJ2-7; D is undetermined. Looked up from germline, CDR1 is MNHNS and CDR2 is SASEGT. The CDR3 length is 14 residues. Trimming left V 2 bases short and J 3 bases short, with 11 bases between. The CDR3 sequence: CASSEFGRNYEQYF. The CDR3 DNA is TGTGCCAGCAGTGAATTCGGCAGAAACTACGAGCAGTACTTC.

The chain links TRBV5-6 to TRBJ2-3; D is possibly TRBD2 (6 bases). CDR3 length equals 17 residues. Per the germline V gene, CDR1 is SGHDT and CDR2 is YYEEEE. The V end was cut by 0 bases, the J end by 5 bases, with 19 bases between. The DNA of the CDR3 is TGTGCCAGCAGCTTGGTAGCAGGGCCCTCGGGGGAAGATACGCAGTATTTT. Translation gives CASSLVAGPSGEDTQYF.

This chain uses TRBV7-8 with TRBJ1-1, with 7 bases matching TRBD1. V lost 3 bases and J lost 7; bases outside the gene matches: 2. The CDR3 is 12 amino acids. Germline CDR1 and CDR2: SGHVS and FQNEAQ. Here the CDR3 DNA reads TGTGCCAGCAGCTTCAGGGGGGTTGAAGCTTTCTTT. Translated: CASSFRGVEAFF.

This clone was seen a few times. V usage is TRBV30 and J usage is TRBJ2-7; 7 bases are shared with TRBD1. CDR3 length equals 16 residues. CDR1 is GTSNPN and CDR2 is SVGIG in the germline V gene (reference sequence). Trimming cost V 0 bases and J 3 bases; bases outside gene matches: 11. CDR3 coding DNA: TGTGCCTGGAGTGTCTCCGGGACAGTGCCCCACTACGAGCAGTACTTC. Protein sequence: CAWSVSGTVPHYEQYF.

Regarding this clone: Relative to the germline gene, one junction end is altered; a read error may explain this. V gene TRBV30 combines with J gene TRBJ1-4; 8 nucleotides align to TRBD1. Germline V CDR1 and CDR2: GTSNPN, SVGIG (reference sequence). The CDR3 totals 17 residues. CDR3 bases: TGTGCCTGCCAGAGGGCAGGAGGATTCCCGGGGGGGGACAGGAGGATTTTT. Encoded protein: CACQRAGGFPGGDRRIF. The entire variable domain, with the rest obtained from reference TRBV30 and TRBJ1-4, is as follows: SQTIHQWPATLVQPVGSPLSLECTVEGTSNPNLYWYRQAAGRGLQLLFYSVGIGQISSEVPQNLSASRPQDRQFILSSKKLLLSDSGFYLCACQRAGGFPGGDRRIFGSGTQLSVL.

J is TRBJ2-3 and V is TRBV9, with 11 nucleotides matching TRBD2. Germline V gene data show CDR1 as SGDLS and CDR2 as YYNGEE. This CDR3 spans 16 amino acids. After removal of 0 bases from V and 6 bases from J, the junction contained 6 bases not matched to a gene. CDR3 region: CASSVATSGGVDTQYF. Here the CDR3 DNA reads TGTGCCAGCAGCGTAGCAACTAGCGGGGGTGTTGATACGCAGTATTTT.

The rearrangement joins TRBV5-1 to TRBJ2-7; 10 nucleotides line up with TRBD1. J gave up 5 bases and V 3 bases, and 8 bases lay outside the gene matches. Per germline, CDR1 SGHRS and CDR2 YFSETQ. The CDR3 contains 15 residues. The CDR3 bases are TGCGCCAGCAGCTGGGCCGGGACAGGGGTCGACGAGCAGTACTTC. This gives the protein CASSWAGTGVDEQYF.